This T cell receptor (beta chain) was captured in a study of T cell responses to AZD1222 COVID-19 vaccine. The overall study: Samples with a second dose at about 4 or about 12 weeks were pooled together. Whole-study results and caveats: Scientists sampled the repertoires only once the peak T cell response had passed.

Comment on this clone: The antigen is unknown.

Trimming took 0 bases from V and 1 from J, leaving 17 bases between them. Germline V CDR1 and CDR2: SGDLS, YYNGEE. The CDR3 consists of 18 residues. Assay: immunoSEQ multiplex PCR; the TCRdb copy retains only in-frame clones and omits some. Of approximately 130,000 clones in the sample, 70% to 90% were seen once. The sequencing used peripheral blood, collected on day 0 of AZD1222 vaccination. The receptor was isolated from an adult in good health. The V and J genes are TRBV9 and TRBJ2-1; D is tentatively TRBD1 or TRBD2 (7 bases each). CDR3: CASSVGQGGPASYNEQFF. In DNA form, the CDR3 reads TGTGCCAGCAGCGTAGGGCAGGGGGGGCCCGCGTCCTACAATGAGCAGTTCTTC.